A selection of T cell receptor beta chains follows, all from one sample in a study of patients and donors after allogeneic stem cell transplantation. MiXCR was run by TCRdb on the RT-PCR reads, yielding one entry per CDR3 protein. Among 800,000 to 1,000,000 distinct CDR3 sequences listed, roughly 18% were seen once. The sample was blood, either unsorted or a sorted T cell fraction (not recorded which). The source of these receptors is a human donor who was either an allogeneic HSCT recipient or a stem cell or donor lymphocyte infusion donor (not recorded which). It is not recorded whose cells these are; they may come from a transplant donor. The CDR3 runs from the conserved cysteine through the conserved F or W. A D gene is named only where the DNA matches it firmly. A clone size is listed for some rows: how often the clone was seen (once, few, many), or a class if it is expanded.

V gene	D gene	J gene	clone size	CDR3 length	CDR3 DNA	CDR3 protein
TRBV3-1	TRBD1	TRBJ2-5	-	15	TGTGCCAGCAGCCTTCGACAGGGGAGATGGGAGACCCAGTACTTC	CASSLRQGRWETQYF
TRBV6-2/TRBV6-3	-	TRBJ2-7	-	15	TGTGCCAGCATTCAACAGGGTACTCGCTCCTACGAGCAGTACTTC	CASIQQGTRSYEQYF
TRBV9	-	TRBJ2-3	few	14	TGTGCCAGCAGCCCGAGGACTAAGGGCGATACGCAGTATTTT	CASSPRTKGDTQYF
TRBV4-2	-	TRBJ2-3	few	18	TGTGCCAGCAGCCACACGAGGACGGGACAAGGGTACACAGATACGCAGTATTTT	CASSHTRTGQGYTDTQYF
TRBV24-1	TRBD1	TRBJ2-2	many	17	TGTGCCACCAGTGATTTCCGGACAGGGCTTGACACCGGGGAGCTGTTTTTT	CATSDFRTGLDTGELFF
TRBV5-1	-	TRBJ2-1	many	13	TGCGCCAGCAGCTTGGAGGGGAGGAATGAGCAGTTCTTC	CASSLEGRNEQFF
TRBV10-3	TRBD1	TRBJ2-1	few	16	TGTGCCATCAGGTCGAAGTTTACAGGGGGAGGCAATGAGCAGTTCTTC	CAIRSKFTGGGNEQFF
TRBV19	-	TRBJ1-2	-	14	TGTGCCACCACCTCGGGCAGGGGCCTTCATGGCTACACCTTC	CATTSGRGLHGYTF
TRBV6-2/TRBV6-3	-	TRBJ1-5	-	19	TGTGCCAGCAGACAACTCATCGAGACAGGAGCTTATAGCAATCAGCCCCAGCATTTT	CASRQLIETGAYSNQPQHF
TRBV29-1	-	TRBJ2-7	-	14	TGCAGCGTTGGAGGGGGAGGGCTCCTACACGAGCAGTACTTC	CSVGGGGLLHEQYF
TRBV6-2/TRBV6-3	-	TRBJ2-7	few	14	TGTGCCAGCAGTTACTCGAGCAGCTCCCACGAGCAGTACTTC	CASSYSSSSHEQYF
TRBV5-1	-	TRBJ1-2	-	12	TGCGCCAGCACCGGGGACGGCTATGGCTACACCTTC	CASTGDGYGYTF
TRBV7-3	-	TRBJ2-2	few	13	TGTGCCAGCAGCCCGTTTGACACCGGGGAGCTGTTTTTT	CASSPFDTGELFF
TRBV5-1	TRBD2	TRBJ2-3	-	17	TGCGCCAGCAGCACCGGGACTAATACCCCAAGCACAGATACGCAGTATTTT	CASSTGTNTPSTDTQYF
TRBV20-1	-	TRBJ1-1	few	15	TGCAGTGCTTCCGGGGGGGCGGGGATGAACACTGAAGCTTTCTTT	CSASGGAGMNTEAFF
TRBV19	-	TRBJ2-7	-	15	TGTGCCAGTAGTATGAGTACAGGGAAGGGATACGAGCAGTACTTC	CASSMSTGKGYEQYF
TRBV4-1	-	TRBJ2-1	many	15	TGCGCCAGCAGCCCCCTGGGGAGCTCCTACAATGAGCAGTTCTTC	CASSPLGSSYNEQFF
TRBV12-3/TRBV12-4	-	TRBJ1-5	few	13	TGTGCCAGCAGTTTTCTCCCAGGAGAGCCCCAGCATTTT	CASSFLPGEPQHF
TRBV24-1	-	TRBJ2-3	few	16	TGTGCCACCAGTGATCCGAGGACTTTCAGCACAGATACGCAGTATTTT	CATSDPRTFSTDTQYF
TRBV7-9	-	TRBJ2-7	-	13	TGTGCCAGCAGCTTACGTTATAGGGACCCGTCGTACTTC	CASSLRYRDPSYF
TRBV12-3/TRBV12-4	-	TRBJ2-1	few	14	TGTGCCAGCAGCCATAGTCGACTGAACAATGAGCAGTTCTTC	CASSHSRLNNEQFF
TRBV6-1	TRBD1	TRBJ2-2	-	15	TGTGCCAGCAGGCTCGGACAGGGGAGCGCCGGGGAGCTGTTTTTT	CASRLGQGSAGELFF
TRBV7-9	-	TRBJ2-5	few	14	TGTGCCAGCAGCTTAGAAAGGGCTTGGGAGACCCAGTACTTC	CASSLERAWETQYF
TRBV12-3/TRBV12-4	-	TRBJ2-1	many	14	TGTGCCAGCAGTTTGTTACTAGCCCACAATGAGCAGTTCTTC	CASSLLLAHNEQFF
TRBV5-1	TRBD1	TRBJ1-2	few	14	TGCGCCAGCAGCACCGGACAGGGGACGGGTGGCTACACCTTC	CASSTGQGTGGYTF
TRBV25-1	-	TRBJ2-2	many	13	TGTGCCAGCACCGCTAGGGGATTCGGGGAGCTGTTTTTT	CASTARGFGELFF
TRBV7-6	-	TRBJ2-6	-	16	TGTGCCAGCAGCTTATTCCCCGGGGTCGGGGCCAACGTCCTGACTTTC	CASSLFPGVGANVLTF
TRBV19	TRBD1	TRBJ1-2	-	15	TGTGCCAGTAGCCAGACTAGGGGGCGGCACTATGGCTACACCTTC	CASSQTRGRHYGYTF
TRBV15	-	TRBJ2-3	-	17	TGTGCCACCAGCAGAGGGGGGACTCGACCCCTACAAGGTTCGCAGTATTTT	CATSRGGTRPLQGSQYF
TRBV4-1	TRBD1	TRBJ2-1	few	15	TGCGCCAGCAGCCAAGATGAGGGAACAGGGGGGCCGGAGTTCTTC	CASSQDEGTGGPEFF
TRBV10-3	-	TRBJ1-1	-	12	TGTGCCACCTGTGGGGGAACGGGTGAAGCTTTCTTT	CATCGGTGEAFF